These 18 T cell receptor beta chains came from one sample sequenced in a study of blood T cells in healthy people across ages. Together with a sample-barcoded 5' primer, a J-beta primer mix was included in a second PCR lasting 7 to 11 cycles. Using its own MiXCR run on the 5' RACE reads, TCRdb lists one record per CDR3 protein. The sample holds 750,000 to 950,000 distinct CDR3 sequences; 25% to 35% are singletons and the top ten take approximately 10%. The same data also went into a second study, on T cells of mothers and their children.

The sequenced material came from blood. These receptors originate from a woman in her 40s in good health.

Comments on this clonotype: Its ends do not fully match the called genes, so a read error is possible. This chain uses TRBV7-6 with TRBJ2-3; tentative D call: TRBD2 (5 bases). The CDR3 has 15 residues. Per germline, CDR1 SGHVS and CDR2 FNYEAQ. CDR3 amino acids: CAGSLSVRDTDTQYF. As DNA, the CDR3 is TGTGCCGGCAGCTTAAGTGTGAGGGACACAGATACGCAGTATTTT.

V and J are TRBV5-1 and TRBJ1-2; D unresolved. The CDR3 consists of 12 residues. Between the trimmed V and J ends, which lost 4 bases and 7 bases, there was a span of 11 bases. The germline V gene encodes CDR1 SGHRS and CDR2 YFSETQ. CDR3: CASSDGSSGYTF. CDR3 DNA sequence: TGCGCCAGCAGCGATGGTTCGTCTGGCTACACCTTC.

The chain combines TRBV5-4 with TRBJ1-2; 8 bases align to TRBD1. The CDR3 runs 14 residues. From germline, CDR1 is SGHNT and CDR2 YYREEE (reference sequence). Trimming removed 4 bases from V and 2 bases from J; junction bases left unmatched: 4. CDR3: CASSGRTGNYGYTF. The CDR3 nucleotides are TGTGCCAGCAGCGGTAGGACAGGGAACTATGGCTACACCTTC.

The chain is built from TRBV20-1 and TRBJ1-1, with D tentatively TRBD1 (6 bases). V lost 6 bases and J lost 1, with 15 bases in between. The length of the CDR3 is 14 residues. Germline values: CDR1 DFQATT, CDR2 SNEGSKA (reference sequence). Here the CDR3 DNA reads TGCAGTGCCCTCGGGGGGGCTCGGAACACTGAAGCTTTCTTT. Protein product: CSALGGARNTEAFF.

This clonotype was seen a handful of times. V usage is TRBV7-2 and J usage is TRBJ2-5, with 7 bases that match TRBD2. This CDR3 is built from 12 residues. CDR1 and CDR2 from the germline V gene are SGHTA and FQGNSA. V lost 5 bases and J lost 9; bases outside the gene matches: 6. The CDR3: CASSPDRGAQYF. CDR3 nucleotides: TGTGCCAGCAGCCCAGACCGGGGGGCCCAGTACTTC.

The V call is TRBV12-5, the J call TRBJ2-3; TRBD2 aligns across 10 bases. Losses at the gene ends were 1 base for V and 8 bases for J; bases not matched to a gene: 6. CDR1 is LGHNT, CDR2 FRNRAP, per germline. The CDR3 has 15 residues. The CDR3, as DNA: TGTGCTAGTGGTTTGGCCGGGACTAGCGACGGTACGCAGTATTTT. Its protein product is CASGLAGTSDGTQYF.

The chain joins TRBV5-1 to TRBJ1-4, with D unclear. The CDR3 is made up of 15 amino acids. The V end lost 3 bases, the J end lost 4 bases, and 13 bases lay between the germline ends. Germline V lookup: CDR1 SGHRS, CDR2 YFSETQ. The CDR3 region has the DNA TGCGCCAGCAGCTCGGGCCAGGCCCTTAATGAAAAACTGTTTTTT. Amino acids: CASSSGQALNEKLFF.

In this sample, this clonotype turned up a few times. This sequence joins TRBV5-1 and TRBJ1-4; weak D call: TRBD1 (5 bases). V shed 2 bases and J shed 3 bases, with 17 bases lying between them. This CDR3 spans 17 amino acids. The germline V gene encodes CDR1 SGHRS and CDR2 YFSETQ. The CDR3 bases are TGCGCCAGCAGCTTCTCCGGGACGCCGGCAGCTAATGAAAAACTGTTTTTT. Translation: CASSFSGTPAANEKLFF.

As for this clonotype: One base away lies a much larger clone, so this may be a sequencing read error. The V and J genes are TRBV6-5 and TRBJ1-2, with no clear D. V was cut by 7 bases and J by 1 base, with 4 bases left in between. The CDR3 is made up of 11 amino acids. CDR1 MNHEY and CDR2 SVGAGI come from the germline V gene. The CDR3 loop reads CASKDNYGYTF. The CDR3 DNA follows: TGTGCCAGCAAGGATAACTATGGCTACACCTTC.

The rearrangement links TRBV4-1 to TRBJ2-7; perhaps D is TRBD1 or TRBD2 (6 bases each). The CDR3 has 18 residues. CDR1 and CDR2 from the germline V gene are MGHRA and YSYEKL. Trimming cost V 4 bases and J 2 bases, with 24 bases left between them. The CDR3 loop is CASSPLSFRETGPYEQYF. CDR3 nucleotide sequence: TGCGCCAGCAGCCCACTCAGTTTTCGGGAGACAGGACCCTACGAGCAGTACTTC.

This clonotype was seen a single time. Here the CDR3 reads CASSLVRTSGGSSYNEQFF. CDR3 DNA: TGTGCCAGCAGCTTAGTCCGGACTAGCGGGGGAAGCTCCTACAATGAGCAGTTCTTC. J is TRBJ2-1 and V is TRBV7-2; 13 nucleotides align to TRBD2. From germline, CDR1 is SGHTA and CDR2 FQGNSA. V was pared by 1 base and J by 0 bases, with 6 bases of the junction left unmatched. The length of the CDR3 is 19 residues.

The chain links TRBV7-9 to TRBJ2-7, with 8 bases identical to TRBD2. This CDR3 comprises 16 residues. V was clipped by 5 bases and J by 3 bases; unmatched bases: 12. The germline CDR1 and CDR2 sequences are SEHNR and FQNEAQ (reference sequence). In DNA form, the CDR3 reads TGTGCCAGCAGCCCAGGAACTAGCGGAGCTGACTACGAGCAGTACTTC. This encodes CASSPGTSGADYEQYF.

The chain is built from TRBV7-2 and TRBJ2-2, with D perhaps matching TRBD1 or TRBD2 (5 bases each). Germline-derived CDR1 and CDR2 are SGHTA and FQGNSA. The germline V and J ends were trimmed by 1 base and 2 bases, with 11 bases remaining between them. This CDR3 is 16 amino acids long. CDR3 residues: CASSLGTGTNTGELFF. The CDR3 DNA is TGTGCCAGCAGCTTAGGCACCGGGACCAACACCGGGGAGCTGTTTTTT.

This chain connects TRBV5-6 to TRBJ2-4; D call uncertain. Germline assignment: CDR1 SGHDT and CDR2 YYEEEE. Trimming shortened V by 5 bases and J by 0 bases, and 9 bases separated the two germline ends. CDR3 size: 14 residues. This chain's CDR3 is CASSLLGAKNIQYF. In nucleotides, the CDR3 is TGTGCCAGCAGTTTGTTAGGAGCCAAAAACATTCAGTACTTC.

This chain joins TRBV28 and TRBJ2-7, with 9 bases identical to TRBD1. CDR3 length equals 15 residues. Germline V gene sequence: CDR1 MDHEN, CDR2 SYDVKM. V was pared by 6 bases and J by 2 bases, with 8 bases of the junction left unmatched. CDR3 sequence reads: CASSGSGTGPYEQYF. In nucleotides, the CDR3 is TGTGCCAGCAGCGGGTCCGGGACAGGGCCCTACGAGCAGTACTTC.

This clonotype was counted only a few times. This rearrangement joins TRBV2 to TRBJ1-1, with D unresolved. Trimming removed 6 bases at V and 2 bases at J, with 16 bases between. This CDR3 has 15 residues. CDR1 is SNHLY, CDR2 FYNNEI, per germline. CDR3 in DNA: TGTGCCAGCAGCCCCGGACCGATTTCAAACACTGAAGCTTTCTTT. This encodes CASSPGPISNTEAFF.

This sequence joins TRBV11-2 and TRBJ2-5; TRBD2 agrees at 11 bases. With V trimmed by 1 base and J by 9 bases, 16 bases remained unmatched. Germline CDR1 and CDR2: SGHAT and FQNNGV. The CDR3 spans 18 residues. The CDR3 loop is CASSLGKLRLAGLEAQYF. CDR3 nucleotide sequence: TGTGCCAGCAGCTTAGGCAAACTCCGACTAGCGGGGCTGGAGGCCCAGTACTTC.

In the case of this clonotype: Given a much more abundant clone one base away, this may be a read error. The rearrangement links TRBV27 to TRBJ1-6; maybe TRBD1 (5 bases). The V gene's germline CDR1 is MNHEY and CDR2 SMNVEV (reference sequence). The CDR3 is made up of 13 amino acids. The CDR3 region is CASSLAGNSPPHF. Written as DNA, the CDR3 is TGTGCCAGCAGTTTGGCAGGGAATTCACCCCCCCACTTT.